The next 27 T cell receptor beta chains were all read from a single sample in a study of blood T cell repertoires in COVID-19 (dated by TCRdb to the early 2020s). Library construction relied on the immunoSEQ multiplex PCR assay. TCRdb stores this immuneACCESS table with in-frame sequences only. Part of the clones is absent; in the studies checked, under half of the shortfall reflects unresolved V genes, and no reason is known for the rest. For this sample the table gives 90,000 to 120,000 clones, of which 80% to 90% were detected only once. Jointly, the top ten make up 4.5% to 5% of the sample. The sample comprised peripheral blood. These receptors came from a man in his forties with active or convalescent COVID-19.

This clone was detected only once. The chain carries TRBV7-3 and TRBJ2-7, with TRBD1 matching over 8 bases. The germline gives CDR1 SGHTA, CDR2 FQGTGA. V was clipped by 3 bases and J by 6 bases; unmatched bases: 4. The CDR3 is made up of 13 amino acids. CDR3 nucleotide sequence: TGTGCCAGCAGCTTCCAGGGGGCGGCCGAGCAGTACTTC. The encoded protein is CASSFQGAAEQYF. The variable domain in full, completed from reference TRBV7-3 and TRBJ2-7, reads GAGVSQTPSNKVTEKGKYVELRCDPISGHTALYWYRQSLGQGPEFLIYFQGTGAADDSGLPNDRFFAVRPEGSVSTLKIQRTERGDSAVYLCASSFQGAAEQYFGPGTRLTVT.

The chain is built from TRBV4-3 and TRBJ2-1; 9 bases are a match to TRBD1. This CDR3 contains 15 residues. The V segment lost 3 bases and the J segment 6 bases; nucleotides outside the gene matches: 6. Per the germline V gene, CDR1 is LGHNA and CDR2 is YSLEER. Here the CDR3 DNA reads TGCGCCAGCAGCCAGACGGGACAGGGAATCAATGAGCAGTTCTTC. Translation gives CASSQTGQGINEQFF.

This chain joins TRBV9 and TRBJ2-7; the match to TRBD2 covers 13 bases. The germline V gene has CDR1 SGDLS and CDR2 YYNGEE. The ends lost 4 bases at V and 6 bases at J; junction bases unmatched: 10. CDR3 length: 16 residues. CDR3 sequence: CASSPRTSGSIAEQYF. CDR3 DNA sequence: TGTGCCAGCAGCCCAAGGACTAGCGGGAGTATCGCCGAGCAGTACTTC.

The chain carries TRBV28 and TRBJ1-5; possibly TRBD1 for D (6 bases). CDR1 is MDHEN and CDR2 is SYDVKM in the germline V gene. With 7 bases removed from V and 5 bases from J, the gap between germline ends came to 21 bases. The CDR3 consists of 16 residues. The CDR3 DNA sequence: TGTGCCAGCATCCTAGGGGTACAGGGTGGGGATCAGCCCCAGCATTTT. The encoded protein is CASILGVQGGDQPQHF.

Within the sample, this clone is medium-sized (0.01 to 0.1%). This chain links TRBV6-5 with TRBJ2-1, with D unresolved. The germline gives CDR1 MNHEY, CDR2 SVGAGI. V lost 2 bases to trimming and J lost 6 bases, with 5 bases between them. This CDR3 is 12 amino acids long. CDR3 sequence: CASSYNGNEQFF. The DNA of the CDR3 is TGTGCCAGCAGTTACAACGGCAATGAGCAGTTCTTC.

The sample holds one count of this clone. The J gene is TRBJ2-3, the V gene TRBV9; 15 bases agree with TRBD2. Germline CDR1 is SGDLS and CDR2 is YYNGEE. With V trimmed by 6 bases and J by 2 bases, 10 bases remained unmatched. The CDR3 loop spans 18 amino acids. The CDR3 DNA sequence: TGTGCCAGCAACCTTCCGGGACTAGCGGGAGGACCCACAGATACGCAGTATTTT. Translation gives CASNLPGLAGGPTDTQYF.

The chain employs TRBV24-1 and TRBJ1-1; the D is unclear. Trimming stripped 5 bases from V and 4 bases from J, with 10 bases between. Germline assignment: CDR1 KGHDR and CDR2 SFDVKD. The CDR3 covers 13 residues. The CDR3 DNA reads TGTGCCACCAGTGGCCAAGGAGGCACTGAAGCTTTCTTT. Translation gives CATSGQGGTEAFF.

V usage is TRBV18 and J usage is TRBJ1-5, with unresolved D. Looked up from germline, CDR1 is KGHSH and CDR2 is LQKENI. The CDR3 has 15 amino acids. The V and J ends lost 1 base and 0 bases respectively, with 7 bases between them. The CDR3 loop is CASSPHADSNQPQHF. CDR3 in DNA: TGTGCCAGCTCACCACATGCGGATAGCAATCAGCCCCAGCATTTT. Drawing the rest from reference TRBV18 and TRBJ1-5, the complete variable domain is NAGVMQNPRHLVRRRGQEARLRCSPMKGHSHVYWYRQLPEEGLKFMVYLQKENIIDESGMPKERFSAEFPKEGPSILRIQQVVRGDSAAYFCASSPHADSNQPQHFGDGTRLSIL.

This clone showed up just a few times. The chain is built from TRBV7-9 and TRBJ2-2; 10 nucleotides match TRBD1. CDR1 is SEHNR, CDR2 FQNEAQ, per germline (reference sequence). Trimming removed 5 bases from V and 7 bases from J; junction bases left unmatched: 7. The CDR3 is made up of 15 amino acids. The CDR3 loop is CASSPSDRGHGELFF. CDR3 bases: TGTGCCAGCAGCCCTAGTGACAGGGGGCACGGGGAGCTGTTTTTT.

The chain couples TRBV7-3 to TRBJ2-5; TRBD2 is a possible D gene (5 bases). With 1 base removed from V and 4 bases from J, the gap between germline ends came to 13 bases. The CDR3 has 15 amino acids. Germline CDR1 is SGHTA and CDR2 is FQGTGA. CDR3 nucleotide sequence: TGTGCCAGCAGCTTAAGCGTGGGAGTTGGAGAGACCCAGTACTTC. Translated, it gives CASSLSVGVGETQYF.

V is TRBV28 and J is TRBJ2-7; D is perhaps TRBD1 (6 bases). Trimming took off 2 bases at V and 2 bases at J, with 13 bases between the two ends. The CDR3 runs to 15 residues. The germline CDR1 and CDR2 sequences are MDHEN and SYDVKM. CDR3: CASSLGGQAPYEQYF. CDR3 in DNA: TGTGCCAGCAGTTTAGGGGGCCAAGCGCCCTACGAGCAGTACTTC.

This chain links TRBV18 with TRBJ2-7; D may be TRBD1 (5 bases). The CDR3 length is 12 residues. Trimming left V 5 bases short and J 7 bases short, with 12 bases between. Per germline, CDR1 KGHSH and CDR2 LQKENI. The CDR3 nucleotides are TGTGCCAGCTCAACCCAGGGCCTGGAGCAGTACTTC. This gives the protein CASSTQGLEQYF.

CDR3 amino acids: CASSVMGGATYNEQFF. CDR3 nucleotides: TGTGCCAGCAGCGTAATGGGCGGGGCGACCTACAATGAGCAGTTCTTC. This sequence joins TRBV9 and TRBJ2-1; a weak D match, TRBD2 (6 bases). This CDR3 spans 16 amino acids. V was pared by 1 base and J by 2 bases, with 13 bases between. Germline CDR1 SGDLS, CDR2 YYNGEE.

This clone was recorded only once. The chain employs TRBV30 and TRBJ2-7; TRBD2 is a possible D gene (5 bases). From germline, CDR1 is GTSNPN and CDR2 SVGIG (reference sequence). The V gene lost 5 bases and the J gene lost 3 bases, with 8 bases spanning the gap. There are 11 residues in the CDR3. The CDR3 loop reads CAWQTNYEQYF. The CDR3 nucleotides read TGTGCCTGGCAGACTAACTACGAGCAGTACTTC.

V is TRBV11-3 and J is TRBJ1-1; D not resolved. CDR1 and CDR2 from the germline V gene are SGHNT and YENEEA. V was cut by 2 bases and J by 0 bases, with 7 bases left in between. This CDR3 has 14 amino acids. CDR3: CASSLNSMNTEAFF. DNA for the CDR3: TGTGCCAGCAGCTTAAACAGCATGAACACTGAAGCTTTCTTT.

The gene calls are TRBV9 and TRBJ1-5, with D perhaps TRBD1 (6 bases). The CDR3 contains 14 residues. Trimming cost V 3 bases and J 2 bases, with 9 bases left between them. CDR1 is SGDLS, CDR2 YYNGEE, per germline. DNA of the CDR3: TGTGCCAGCAGCGGAGCAGGGGGCAATCAGCCCCAGCATTTT. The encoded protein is CASSGAGGNQPQHF.

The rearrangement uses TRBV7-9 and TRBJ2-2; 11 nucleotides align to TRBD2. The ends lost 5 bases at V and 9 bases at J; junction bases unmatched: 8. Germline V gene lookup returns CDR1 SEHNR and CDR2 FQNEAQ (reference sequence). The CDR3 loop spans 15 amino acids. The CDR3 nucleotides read TGTGCCAGCAGCCTGAGACTAGCGGGGAAGTGGGAGCTGTTTTTT. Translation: CASSLRLAGKWELFF.

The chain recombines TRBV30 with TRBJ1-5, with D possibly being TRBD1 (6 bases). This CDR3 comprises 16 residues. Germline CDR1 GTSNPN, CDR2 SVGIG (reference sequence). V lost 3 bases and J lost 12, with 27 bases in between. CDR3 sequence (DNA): TGTGCCTGGAGCTTAAAACAGGGAGGTTTAGCGGGACACCAGCATTTT. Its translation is CAWSLKQGGLAGHQHF. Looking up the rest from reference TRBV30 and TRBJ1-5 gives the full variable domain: SQTIHQWPATLVQPVGSPLSLECTVEGTSNPNLYWYRQAAGRGLQLLFYSVGIGQISSEVPQNLSASRPQDRQFILSSKKLLLSDSGFYLCAWSLKQGGLAGHQHFGDGTRLSIL.

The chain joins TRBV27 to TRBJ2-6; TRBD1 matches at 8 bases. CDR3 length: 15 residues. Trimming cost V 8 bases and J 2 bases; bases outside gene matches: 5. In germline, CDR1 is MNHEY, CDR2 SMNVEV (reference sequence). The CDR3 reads CASRSGGAGANVLTF. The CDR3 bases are TGTGCCAGCCGTTCAGGGGGCGCTGGGGCCAACGTCCTGACTTTC.

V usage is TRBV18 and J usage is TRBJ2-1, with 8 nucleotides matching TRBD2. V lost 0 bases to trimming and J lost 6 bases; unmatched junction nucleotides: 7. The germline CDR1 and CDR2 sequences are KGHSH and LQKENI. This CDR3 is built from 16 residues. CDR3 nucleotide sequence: TGTGCCAGCTCACCACCTAGCGGGACTAGGATCAATGAGCAGTTCTTC. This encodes CASSPPSGTRINEQFF.

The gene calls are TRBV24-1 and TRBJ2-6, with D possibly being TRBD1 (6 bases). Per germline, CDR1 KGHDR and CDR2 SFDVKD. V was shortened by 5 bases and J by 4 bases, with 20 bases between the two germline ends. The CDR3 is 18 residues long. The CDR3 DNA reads TGTGCCACCAGTGCCGTCTGGGGTGGGGGCTCGGGGGCCAACGTCCTGACTTTC. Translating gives CATSAVWGGGSGANVLTF.

CDR3 region: CASSLEEGYNEQFF. DNA for the CDR3: TGTGCCAGCAGTTTAGAGGAGGGGTACAATGAGCAGTTCTTC. The chain has TRBV28 and TRBJ2-1; possible D gene TRBD2, 6 bases. The V gene's germline CDR1 is MDHEN and CDR2 SYDVKM. Trimming removed 2 bases from V and 4 bases from J, with 9 bases in between. The CDR3 totals 14 residues.

CDR3 residues: CASSSAEGNNQPQHF. CDR3 sequence (DNA): TGTGCCAGCAGTTCAGCGGAGGGGAACAATCAGCCCCAGCATTTT. The rearrangement uses TRBV28 and TRBJ1-5, with TRBD1 as a possible D gene (5 bases). The CDR3 extends over 15 amino acids. CDR1 and CDR2 (germline): MDHEN, SYDVKM. Between the trimmed V and J ends, which lost 4 bases and 3 bases, there was a span of 13 bases.

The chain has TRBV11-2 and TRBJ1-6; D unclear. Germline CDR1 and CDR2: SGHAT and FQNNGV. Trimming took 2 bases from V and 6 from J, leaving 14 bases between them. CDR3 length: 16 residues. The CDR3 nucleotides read TGTGCCAGCAGCTTATCCCCCTCTCCTTCTAATTCACCCCTCCACTTT. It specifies CASSLSPSPSNSPLHF.

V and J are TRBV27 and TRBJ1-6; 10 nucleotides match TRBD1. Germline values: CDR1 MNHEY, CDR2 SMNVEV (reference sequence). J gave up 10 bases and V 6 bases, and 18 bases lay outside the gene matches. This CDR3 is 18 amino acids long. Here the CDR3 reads CASRPHVGTGDRGSPLHF. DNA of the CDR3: TGTGCCAGCAGACCCCATGTGGGGACAGGGGATCGAGGATCACCCCTCCACTTT.

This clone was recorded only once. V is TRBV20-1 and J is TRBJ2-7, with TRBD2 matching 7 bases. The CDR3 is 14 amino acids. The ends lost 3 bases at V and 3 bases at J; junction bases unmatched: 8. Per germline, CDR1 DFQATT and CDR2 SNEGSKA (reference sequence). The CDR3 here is CSASTGSGVYEQYF. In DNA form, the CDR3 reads TGCAGTGCTAGTACCGGGAGCGGGGTCTACGAGCAGTACTTC.

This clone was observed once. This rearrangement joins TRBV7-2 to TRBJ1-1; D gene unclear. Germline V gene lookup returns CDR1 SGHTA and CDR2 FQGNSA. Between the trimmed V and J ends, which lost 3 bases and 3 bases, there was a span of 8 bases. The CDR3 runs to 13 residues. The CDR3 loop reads CASSFETDTEAFF. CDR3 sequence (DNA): TGTGCCAGCAGCTTTGAAACGGACACTGAAGCTTTCTTT.